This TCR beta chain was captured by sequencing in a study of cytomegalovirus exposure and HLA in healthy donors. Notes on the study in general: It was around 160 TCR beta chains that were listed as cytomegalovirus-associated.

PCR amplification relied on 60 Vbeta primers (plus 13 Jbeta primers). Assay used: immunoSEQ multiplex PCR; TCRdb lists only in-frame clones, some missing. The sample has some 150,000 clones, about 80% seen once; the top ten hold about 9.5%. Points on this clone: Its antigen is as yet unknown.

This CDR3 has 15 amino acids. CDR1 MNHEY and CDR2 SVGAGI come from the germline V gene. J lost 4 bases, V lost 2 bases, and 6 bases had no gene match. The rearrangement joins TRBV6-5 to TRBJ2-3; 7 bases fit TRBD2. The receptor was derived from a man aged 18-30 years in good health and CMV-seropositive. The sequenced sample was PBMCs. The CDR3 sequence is CASSYGGRVADTQYF. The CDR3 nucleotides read TGTGCCAGCAGTTACGGCGGGAGAGTGGCAGATACGCAGTATTTT.